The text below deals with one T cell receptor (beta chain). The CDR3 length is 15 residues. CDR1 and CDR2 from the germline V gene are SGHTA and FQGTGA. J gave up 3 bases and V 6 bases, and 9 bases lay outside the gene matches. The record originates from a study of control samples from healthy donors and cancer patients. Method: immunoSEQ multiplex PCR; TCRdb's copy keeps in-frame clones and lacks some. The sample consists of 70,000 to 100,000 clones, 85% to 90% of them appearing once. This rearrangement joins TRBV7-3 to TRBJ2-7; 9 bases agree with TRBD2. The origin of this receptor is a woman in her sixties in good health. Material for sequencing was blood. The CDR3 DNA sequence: TGTGCCAGCAGTCTGTCTAGCGGGGACTACTACGAGCAGTACTTC. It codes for CASSLSSGDYYEQYF.